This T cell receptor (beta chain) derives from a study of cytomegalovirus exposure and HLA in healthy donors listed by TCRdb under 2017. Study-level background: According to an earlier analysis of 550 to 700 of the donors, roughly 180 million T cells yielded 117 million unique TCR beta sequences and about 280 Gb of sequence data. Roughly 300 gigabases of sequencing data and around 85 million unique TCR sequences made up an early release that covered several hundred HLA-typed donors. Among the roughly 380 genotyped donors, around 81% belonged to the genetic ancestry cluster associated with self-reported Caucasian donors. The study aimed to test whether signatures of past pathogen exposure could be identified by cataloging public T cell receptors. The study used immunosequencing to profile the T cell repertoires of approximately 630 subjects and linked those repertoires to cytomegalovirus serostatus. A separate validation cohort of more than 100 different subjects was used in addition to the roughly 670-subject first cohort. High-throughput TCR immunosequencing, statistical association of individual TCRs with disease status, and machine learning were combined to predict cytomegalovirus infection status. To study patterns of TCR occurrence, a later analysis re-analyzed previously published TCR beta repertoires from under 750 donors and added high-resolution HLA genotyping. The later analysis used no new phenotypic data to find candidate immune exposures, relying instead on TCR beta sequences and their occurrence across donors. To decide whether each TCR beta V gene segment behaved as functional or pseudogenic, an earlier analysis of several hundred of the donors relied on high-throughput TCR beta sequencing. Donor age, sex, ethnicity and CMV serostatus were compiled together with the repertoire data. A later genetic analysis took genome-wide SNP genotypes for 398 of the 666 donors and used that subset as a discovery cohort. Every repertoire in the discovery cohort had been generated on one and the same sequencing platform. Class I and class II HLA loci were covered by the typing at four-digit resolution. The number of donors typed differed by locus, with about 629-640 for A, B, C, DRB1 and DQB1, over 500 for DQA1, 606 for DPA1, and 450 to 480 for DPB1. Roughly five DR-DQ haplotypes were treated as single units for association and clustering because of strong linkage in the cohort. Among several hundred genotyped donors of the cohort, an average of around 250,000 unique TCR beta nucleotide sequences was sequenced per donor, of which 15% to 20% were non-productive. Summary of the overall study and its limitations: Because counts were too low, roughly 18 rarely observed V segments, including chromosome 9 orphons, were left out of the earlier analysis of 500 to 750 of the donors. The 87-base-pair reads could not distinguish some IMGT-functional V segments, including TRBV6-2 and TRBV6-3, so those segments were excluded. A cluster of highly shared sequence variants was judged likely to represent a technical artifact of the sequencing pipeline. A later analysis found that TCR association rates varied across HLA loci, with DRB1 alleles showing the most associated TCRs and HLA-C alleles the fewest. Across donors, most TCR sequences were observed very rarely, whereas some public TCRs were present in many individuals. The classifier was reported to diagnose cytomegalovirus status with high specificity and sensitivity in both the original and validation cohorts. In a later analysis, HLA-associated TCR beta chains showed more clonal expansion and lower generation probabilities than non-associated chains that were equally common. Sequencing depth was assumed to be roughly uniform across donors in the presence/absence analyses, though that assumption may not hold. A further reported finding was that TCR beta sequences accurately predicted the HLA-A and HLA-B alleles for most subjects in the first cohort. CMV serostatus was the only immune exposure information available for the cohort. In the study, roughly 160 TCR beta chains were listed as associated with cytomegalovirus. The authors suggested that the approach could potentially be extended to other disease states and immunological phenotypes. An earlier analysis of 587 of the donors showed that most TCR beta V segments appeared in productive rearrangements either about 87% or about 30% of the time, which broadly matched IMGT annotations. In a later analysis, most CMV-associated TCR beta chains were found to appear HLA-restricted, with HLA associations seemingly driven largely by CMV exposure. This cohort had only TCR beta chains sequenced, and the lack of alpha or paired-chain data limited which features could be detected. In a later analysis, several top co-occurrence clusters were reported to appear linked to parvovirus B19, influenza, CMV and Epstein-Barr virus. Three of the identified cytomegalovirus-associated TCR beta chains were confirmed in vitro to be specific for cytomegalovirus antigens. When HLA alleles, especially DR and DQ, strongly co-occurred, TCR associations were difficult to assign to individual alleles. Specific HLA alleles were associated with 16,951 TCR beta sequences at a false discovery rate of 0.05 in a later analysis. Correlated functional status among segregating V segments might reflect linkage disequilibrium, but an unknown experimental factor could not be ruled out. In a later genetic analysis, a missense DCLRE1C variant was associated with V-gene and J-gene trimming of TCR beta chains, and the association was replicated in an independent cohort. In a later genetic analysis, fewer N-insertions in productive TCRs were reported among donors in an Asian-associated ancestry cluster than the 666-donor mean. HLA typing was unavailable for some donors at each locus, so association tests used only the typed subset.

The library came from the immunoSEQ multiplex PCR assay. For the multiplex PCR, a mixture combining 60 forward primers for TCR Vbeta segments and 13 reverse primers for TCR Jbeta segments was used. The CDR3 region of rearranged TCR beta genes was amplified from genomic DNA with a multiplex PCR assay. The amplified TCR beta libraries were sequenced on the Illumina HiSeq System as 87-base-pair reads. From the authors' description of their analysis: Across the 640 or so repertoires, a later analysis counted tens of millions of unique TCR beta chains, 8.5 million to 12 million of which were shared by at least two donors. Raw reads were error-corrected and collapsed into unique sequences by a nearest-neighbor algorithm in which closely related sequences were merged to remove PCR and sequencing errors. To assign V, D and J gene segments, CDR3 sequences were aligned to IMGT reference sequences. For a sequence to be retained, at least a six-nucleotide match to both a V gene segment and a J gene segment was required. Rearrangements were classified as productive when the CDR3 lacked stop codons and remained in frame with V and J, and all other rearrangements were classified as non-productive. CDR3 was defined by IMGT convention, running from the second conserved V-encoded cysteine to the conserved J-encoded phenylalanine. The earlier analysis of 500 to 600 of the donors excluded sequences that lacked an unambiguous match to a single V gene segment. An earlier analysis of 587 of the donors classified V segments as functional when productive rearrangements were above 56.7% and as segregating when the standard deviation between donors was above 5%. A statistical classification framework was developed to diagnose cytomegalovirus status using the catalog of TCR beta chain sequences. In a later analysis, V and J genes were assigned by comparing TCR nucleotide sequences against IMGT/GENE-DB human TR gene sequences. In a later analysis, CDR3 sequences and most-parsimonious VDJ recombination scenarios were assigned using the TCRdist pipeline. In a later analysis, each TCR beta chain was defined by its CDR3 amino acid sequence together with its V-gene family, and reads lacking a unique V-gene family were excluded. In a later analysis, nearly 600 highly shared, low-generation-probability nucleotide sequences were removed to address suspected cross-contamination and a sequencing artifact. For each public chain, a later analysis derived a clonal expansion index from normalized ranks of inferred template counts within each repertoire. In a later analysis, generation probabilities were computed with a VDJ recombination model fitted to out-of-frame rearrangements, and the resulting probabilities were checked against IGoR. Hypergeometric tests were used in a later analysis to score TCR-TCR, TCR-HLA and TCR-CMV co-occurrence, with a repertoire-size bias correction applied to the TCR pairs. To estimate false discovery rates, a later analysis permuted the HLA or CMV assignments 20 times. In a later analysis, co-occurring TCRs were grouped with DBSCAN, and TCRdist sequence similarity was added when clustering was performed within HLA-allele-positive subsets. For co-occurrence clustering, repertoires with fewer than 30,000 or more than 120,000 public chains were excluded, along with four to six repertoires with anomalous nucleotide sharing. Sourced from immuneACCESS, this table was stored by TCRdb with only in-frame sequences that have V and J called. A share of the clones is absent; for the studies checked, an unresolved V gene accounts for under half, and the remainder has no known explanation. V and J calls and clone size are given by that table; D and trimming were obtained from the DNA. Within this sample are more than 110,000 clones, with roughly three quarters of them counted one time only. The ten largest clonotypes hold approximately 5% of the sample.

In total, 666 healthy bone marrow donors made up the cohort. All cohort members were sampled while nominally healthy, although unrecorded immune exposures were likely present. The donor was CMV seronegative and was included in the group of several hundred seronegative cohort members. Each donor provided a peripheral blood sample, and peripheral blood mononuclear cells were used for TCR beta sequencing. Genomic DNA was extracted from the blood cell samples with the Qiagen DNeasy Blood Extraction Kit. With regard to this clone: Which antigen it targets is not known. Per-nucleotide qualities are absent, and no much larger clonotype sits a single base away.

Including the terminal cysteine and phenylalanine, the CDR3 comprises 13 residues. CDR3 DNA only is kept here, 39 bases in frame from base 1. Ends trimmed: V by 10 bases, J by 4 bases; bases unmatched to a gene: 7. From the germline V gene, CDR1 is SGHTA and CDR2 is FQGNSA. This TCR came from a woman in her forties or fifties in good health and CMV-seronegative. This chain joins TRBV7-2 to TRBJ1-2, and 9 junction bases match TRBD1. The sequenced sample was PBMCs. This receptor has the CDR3 CAIDRGESYGYTF. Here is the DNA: TGTGCCATCGACAGGGGGGAGTCCTATGGCTACACCTTC.